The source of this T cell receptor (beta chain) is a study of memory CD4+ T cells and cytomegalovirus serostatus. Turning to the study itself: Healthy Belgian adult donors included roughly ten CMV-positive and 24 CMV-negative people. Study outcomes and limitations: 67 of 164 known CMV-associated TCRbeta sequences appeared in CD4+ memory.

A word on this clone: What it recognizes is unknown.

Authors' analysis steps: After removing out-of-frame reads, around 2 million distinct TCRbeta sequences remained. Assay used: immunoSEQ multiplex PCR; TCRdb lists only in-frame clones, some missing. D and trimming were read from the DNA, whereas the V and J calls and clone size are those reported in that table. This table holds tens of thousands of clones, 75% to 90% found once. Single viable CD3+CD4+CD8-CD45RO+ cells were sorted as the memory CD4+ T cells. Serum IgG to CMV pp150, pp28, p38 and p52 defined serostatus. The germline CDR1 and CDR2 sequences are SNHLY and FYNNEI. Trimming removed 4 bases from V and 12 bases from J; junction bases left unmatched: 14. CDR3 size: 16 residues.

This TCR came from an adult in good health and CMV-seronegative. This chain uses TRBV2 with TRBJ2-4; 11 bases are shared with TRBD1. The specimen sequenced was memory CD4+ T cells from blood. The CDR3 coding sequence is TGTGCCAGCAGTGGATCGGACAGGGGGCGCGGGCCGGATCAGTACTTC. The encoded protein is CASSGSDRGRGPDQYF.